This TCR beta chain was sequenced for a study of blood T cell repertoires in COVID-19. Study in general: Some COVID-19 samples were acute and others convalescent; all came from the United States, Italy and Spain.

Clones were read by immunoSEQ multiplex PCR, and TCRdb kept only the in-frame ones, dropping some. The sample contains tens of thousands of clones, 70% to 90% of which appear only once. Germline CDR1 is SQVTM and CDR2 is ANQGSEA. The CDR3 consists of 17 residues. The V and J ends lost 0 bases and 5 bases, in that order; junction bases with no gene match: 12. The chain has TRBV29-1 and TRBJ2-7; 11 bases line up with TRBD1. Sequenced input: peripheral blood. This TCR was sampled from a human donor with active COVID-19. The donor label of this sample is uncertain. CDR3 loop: CSVEDESGQGAVNEQYF. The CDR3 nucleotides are TGCAGCGTTGAAGACGAATCCGGACAGGGGGCCGTCAACGAGCAGTACTTC.